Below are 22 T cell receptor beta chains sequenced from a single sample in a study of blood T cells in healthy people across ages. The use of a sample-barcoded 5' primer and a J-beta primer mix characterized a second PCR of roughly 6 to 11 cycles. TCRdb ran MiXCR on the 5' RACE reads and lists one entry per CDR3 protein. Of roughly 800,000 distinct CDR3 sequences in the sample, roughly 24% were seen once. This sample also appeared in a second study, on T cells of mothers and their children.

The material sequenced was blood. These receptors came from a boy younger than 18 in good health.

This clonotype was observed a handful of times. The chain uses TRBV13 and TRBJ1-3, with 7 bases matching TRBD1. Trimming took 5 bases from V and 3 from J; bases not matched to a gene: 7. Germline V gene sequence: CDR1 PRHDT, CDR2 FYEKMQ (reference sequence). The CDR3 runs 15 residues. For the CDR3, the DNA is TGTGCCAGCAGCCCAGGGGGAATGGGTGGAAACACCATATATTTT. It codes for CASSPGGMGGNTIYF.

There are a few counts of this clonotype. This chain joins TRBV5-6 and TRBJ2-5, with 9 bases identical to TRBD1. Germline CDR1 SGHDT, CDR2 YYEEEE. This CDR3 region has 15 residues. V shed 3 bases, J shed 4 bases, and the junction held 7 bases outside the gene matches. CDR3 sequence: CASSSGQGRVETQYF. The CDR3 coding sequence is TGTGCCAGCAGCTCCGGACAGGGGCGAGTAGAGACCCAGTACTTC.

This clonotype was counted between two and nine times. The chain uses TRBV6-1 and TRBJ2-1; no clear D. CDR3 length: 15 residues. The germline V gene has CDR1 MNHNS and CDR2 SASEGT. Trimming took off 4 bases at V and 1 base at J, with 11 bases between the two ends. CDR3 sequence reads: CASSAAVGSYNEQFF. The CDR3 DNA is TGTGCCAGCAGTGCGGCAGTAGGGTCCTACAATGAGCAGTTCTTC.

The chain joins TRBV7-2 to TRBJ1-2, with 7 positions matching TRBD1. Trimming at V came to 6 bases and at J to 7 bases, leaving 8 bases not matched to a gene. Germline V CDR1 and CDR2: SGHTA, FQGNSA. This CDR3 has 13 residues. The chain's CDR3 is CASRPGGMGGYTF. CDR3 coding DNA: TGTGCCAGCAGGCCAGGGGGTATGGGTGGCTACACCTTC.

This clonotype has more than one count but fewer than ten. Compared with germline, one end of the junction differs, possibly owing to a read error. DNA for the CDR3: TGCAGCGTTGAAGAAGTCCAGGGGGGGAACTATGGCTGCACCTTC. The encoded protein is CSVEEVQGGNYGCTF. The genes are TRBV29-1 and TRBJ1-2; 7 bases are shared with TRBD1. Germline values: CDR1 SQVTM, CDR2 ANQGSEA. The CDR3 is made up of 15 amino acids.

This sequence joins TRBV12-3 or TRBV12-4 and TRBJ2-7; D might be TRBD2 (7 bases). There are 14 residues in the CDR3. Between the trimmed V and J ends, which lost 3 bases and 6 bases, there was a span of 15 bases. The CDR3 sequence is CASSFGGANREQYF. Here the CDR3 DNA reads TGTGCCAGCAGTTTTGGGGGGGCAAATCGCGAGCAGTACTTC.

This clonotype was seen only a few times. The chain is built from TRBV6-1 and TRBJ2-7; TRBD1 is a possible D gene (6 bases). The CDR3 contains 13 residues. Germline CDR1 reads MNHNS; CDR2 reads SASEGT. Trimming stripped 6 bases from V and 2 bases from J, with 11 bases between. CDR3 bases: TGTGCCAGCAGGCCGACAGGCCCCTACGAGCAGTACTTC. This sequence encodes CASRPTGPYEQYF.

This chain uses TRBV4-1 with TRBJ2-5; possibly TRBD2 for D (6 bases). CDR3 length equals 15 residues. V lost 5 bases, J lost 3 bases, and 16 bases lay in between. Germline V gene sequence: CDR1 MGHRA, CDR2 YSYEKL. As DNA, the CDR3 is TGCGCCAGCAGCAAAGGGAGGATCCTGAAAGAGACCCAGTACTTC. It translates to CASSKGRILKETQYF.

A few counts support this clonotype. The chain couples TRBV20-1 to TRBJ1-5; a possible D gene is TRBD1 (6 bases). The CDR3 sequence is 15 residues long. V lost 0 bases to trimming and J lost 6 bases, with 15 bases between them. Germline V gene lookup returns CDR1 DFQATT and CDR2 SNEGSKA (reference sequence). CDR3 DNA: TGCAGTGCTAGAGAGGGAGGGGGTAGAGGTCAGCCCCAGCATTTT. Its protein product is CSAREGGGRGQPQHF.

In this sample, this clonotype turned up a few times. The CDR3 DNA is TGTGCCAGCAGTTACGAGGGGGGGACCACTCCGGAGACCCAGTACTTC. Protein: CASSYEGGTTPETQYF. The V gene is TRBV6-6, the J gene TRBJ2-5, with TRBD2 as a possible D gene (7 bases). This CDR3 is 16 amino acids long. CDR1 and CDR2 (germline): MNHNY, SVGAGI (reference sequence). Trimming left V 2 bases short and J 5 bases short, with 18 bases between.

The chain's CDR3 is CAIRGTASSYNEQFF. In DNA form, the CDR3 reads TGTGCCATCAGGGGGACTGCTAGCTCCTACAATGAGCAGTTCTTC. The chain links TRBV10-3 to TRBJ2-1; D may be TRBD2 (6 bases). Per germline, CDR1 ENHRY and CDR2 SYGVKD. The CDR3 loop spans 15 amino acids. V lost 6 bases and J 0 bases, leaving 12 bases between the germline ends.

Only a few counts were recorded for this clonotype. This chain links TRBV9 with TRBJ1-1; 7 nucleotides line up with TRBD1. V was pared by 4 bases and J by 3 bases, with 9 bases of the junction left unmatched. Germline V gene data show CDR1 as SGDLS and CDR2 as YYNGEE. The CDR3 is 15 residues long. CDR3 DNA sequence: TGTGCCAGCAGCCCAGACAGGGAGTGGGACACTGAAGCTTTCTTT. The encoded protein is CASSPDREWDTEAFF.

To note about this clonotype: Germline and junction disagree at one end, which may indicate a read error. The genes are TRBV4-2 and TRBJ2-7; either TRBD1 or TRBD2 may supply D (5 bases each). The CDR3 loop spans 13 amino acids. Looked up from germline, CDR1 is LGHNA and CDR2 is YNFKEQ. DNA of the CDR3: TGTGCCAGCACCAGGGACCATATAAGGGAGCACGTCTTC. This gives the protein CASTRDHIREHVF.

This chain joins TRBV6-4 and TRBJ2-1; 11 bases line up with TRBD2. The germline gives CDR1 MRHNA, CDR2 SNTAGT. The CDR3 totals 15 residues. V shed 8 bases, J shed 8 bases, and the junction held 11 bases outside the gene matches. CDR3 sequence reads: CASGRTSGGRDEQFF. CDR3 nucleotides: TGTGCCAGCGGCAGAACTAGCGGGGGAAGGGATGAGCAGTTCTTC.

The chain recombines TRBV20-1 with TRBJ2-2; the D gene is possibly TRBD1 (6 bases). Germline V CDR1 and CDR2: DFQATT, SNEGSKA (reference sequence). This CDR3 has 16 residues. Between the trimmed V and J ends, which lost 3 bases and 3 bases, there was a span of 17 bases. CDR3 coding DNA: TGCAGTGCTAGGGAAACAGGGAGAGGGGACACCGGGGAGCTGTTTTTT. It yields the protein CSARETGRGDTGELFF.

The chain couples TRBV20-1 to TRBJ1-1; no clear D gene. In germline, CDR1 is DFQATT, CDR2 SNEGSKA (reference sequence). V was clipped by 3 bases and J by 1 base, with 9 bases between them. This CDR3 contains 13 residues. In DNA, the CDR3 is TGCAGTGCTAGGGAAGCGGGGAACACTGAAGCTTTCTTT. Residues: CSAREAGNTEAFF.

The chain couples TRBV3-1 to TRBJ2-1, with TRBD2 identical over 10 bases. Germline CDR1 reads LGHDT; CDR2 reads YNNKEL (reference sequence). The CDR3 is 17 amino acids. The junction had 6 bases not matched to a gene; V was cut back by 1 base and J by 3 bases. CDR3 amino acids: CASSQASGTSDYNEQFF. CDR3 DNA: TGTGCCAGCAGCCAAGCAAGTGGGACTAGCGACTACAATGAGCAGTTCTTC.

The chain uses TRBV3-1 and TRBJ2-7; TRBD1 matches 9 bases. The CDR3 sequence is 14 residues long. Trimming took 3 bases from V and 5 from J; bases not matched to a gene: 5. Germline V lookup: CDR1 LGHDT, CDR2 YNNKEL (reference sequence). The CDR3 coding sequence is TGTGCCAGCAGCCATTGGGACAGGGCACACGAGCAGTACTTC. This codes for CASSHWDRAHEQYF.

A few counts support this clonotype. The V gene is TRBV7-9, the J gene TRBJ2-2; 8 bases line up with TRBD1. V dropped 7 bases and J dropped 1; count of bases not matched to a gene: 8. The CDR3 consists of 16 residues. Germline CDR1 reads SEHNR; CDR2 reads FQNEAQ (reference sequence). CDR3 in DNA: TGTGCCAGCATCCCTCCGGGACAGGAGAACACCGGGGAGCTGTTTTTT. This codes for CASIPPGQENTGELFF. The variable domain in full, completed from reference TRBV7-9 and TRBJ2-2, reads DTGVSQNPRHKITKRGQNVTFRCDPISEHNRLYWYRQTLGQGPEFLTYFQNEAQLEKSRLLSDRFSAERPKGSFSTLEIQRTEQGDSAMYLCASIPPGQENTGELFFGEGSRLTVL.

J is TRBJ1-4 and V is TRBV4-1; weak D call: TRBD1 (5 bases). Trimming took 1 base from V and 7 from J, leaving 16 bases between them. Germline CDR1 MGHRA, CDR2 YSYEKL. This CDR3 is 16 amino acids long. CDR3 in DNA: TGCGCCAGCAGCCAAGGCACTCCTGGGGGGGGTGAAAAACTGTTTTTT. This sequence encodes CASSQGTPGGGEKLFF.

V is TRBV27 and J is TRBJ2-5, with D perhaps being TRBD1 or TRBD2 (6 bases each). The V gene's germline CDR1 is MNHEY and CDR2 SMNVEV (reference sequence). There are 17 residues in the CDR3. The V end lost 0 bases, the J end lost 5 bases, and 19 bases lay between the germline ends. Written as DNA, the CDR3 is TGTGCCAGCAGTTTATCAGGGATCTTCAGAGGGGGGGAGACCCAGTACTTC. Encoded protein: CASSLSGIFRGGETQYF.

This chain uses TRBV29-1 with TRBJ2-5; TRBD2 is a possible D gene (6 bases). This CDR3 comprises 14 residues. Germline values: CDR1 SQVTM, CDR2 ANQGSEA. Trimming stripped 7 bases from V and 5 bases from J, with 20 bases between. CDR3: CSAERGGSEETQYF. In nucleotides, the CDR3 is TGCAGCGCCGAAAGAGGAGGGAGCGAGGAGACCCAGTACTTC.